These 5 T cell receptor beta chains were all obtained from the same sample, sequenced in a study of blood T cell repertoires in COVID-19. Measured with immunoSEQ multiplex PCR; TCRdb has only the in-frame clones, and not every one. The data show 220,000 or so clones, about 83% seen once. The sequenced sample consisted of PBMCs or T cells enriched from blood (not recorded which). These receptors were collected from a woman aged 40-49 years who had recovered from COVID-19.

This chain uses TRBV20-1 with TRBJ2-3; the match to TRBD2 covers 12 bases. Germline V CDR1 and CDR2: DFQATT, SNEGSKA (reference sequence). The V gene end was trimmed by 3 bases and the J gene end by 5 bases; junction bases not matched to a gene: 18. There are 19 residues in the CDR3. CDR3 amino acids: CSASPGGRSSGRARDTQYF. In nucleotides, the CDR3 is TGCAGTGCTAGTCCGGGAGGGCGATCTAGCGGGAGGGCGCGAGATACGCAGTATTTT.

The chain recombines TRBV6-5 with TRBJ2-2, with TRBD2 matching over 7 bases. Trimming at V came to 7 bases and at J to 1 base, leaving 6 bases not matched to a gene. The CDR3 contains 15 residues. The V gene's germline CDR1 is MNHEY and CDR2 SVGAGI. The CDR3 DNA reads as TGTGCCAGCACCCATGGGGGGGAGAACACCGGGGAGCTGTTTTTT. Its protein product is CASTHGGENTGELFF.

J is TRBJ1-2 and V is TRBV5-8; 7 bases are a match to TRBD1. The J segment lost 2 bases and the V segment lost 4 bases, leaving 2 bases of the junction unmatched. The CDR3 is made up of 13 amino acids. CDR1 is SGHTS and CDR2 is YDEGEE in the germline V gene. CDR3 protein: CASSTDRNYGYTF. The DNA of the CDR3 is TGTGCCAGCAGCACGGACAGGAACTATGGCTACACCTTC.

This clone appeared a few times. This chain joins TRBV27 and TRBJ2-1, with D maybe TRBD1 (6 bases). Trimming stripped 4 bases from V and 0 bases from J, with 13 bases between. Germline CDR1 is MNHEY and CDR2 is SMNVEV (reference sequence). There are 16 residues in the CDR3. CDR3 in DNA: TGTGCCAGCAGTTCCGGACAGTTTCGCTCCTACAATGAGCAGTTCTTC. Amino acid sequence: CASSSGQFRSYNEQFF.

The rearrangement joins TRBV9 to TRBJ2-7; perhaps TRBD2 as D (6 bases). This CDR3 spans 14 amino acids. Trimming cost V 6 bases and J 4 bases, with 17 bases left between them. The germline V gene has CDR1 SGDLS and CDR2 YYNGEE. Here the CDR3 reads CASKWGVVGYEQYV. In nucleotides, the CDR3 is TGTGCCAGCAAATGGGGGGTGGTGGGGTACGAGCAGTACGTC.